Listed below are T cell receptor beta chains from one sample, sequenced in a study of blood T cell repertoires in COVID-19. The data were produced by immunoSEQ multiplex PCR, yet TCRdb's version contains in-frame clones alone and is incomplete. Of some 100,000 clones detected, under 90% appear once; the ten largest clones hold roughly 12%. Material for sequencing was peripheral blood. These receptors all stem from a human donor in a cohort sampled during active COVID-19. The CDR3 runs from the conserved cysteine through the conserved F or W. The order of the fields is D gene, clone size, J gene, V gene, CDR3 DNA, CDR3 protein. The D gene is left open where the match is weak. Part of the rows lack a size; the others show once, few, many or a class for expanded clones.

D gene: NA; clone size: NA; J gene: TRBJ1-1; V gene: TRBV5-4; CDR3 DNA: TGTGCCAGCAGCTTGGGTAGCAGTCTAGACACTGAAGCTTTCTTT; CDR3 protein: CASSLGSSLDTEAFF
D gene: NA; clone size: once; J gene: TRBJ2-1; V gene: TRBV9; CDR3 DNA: TGTGCCAGCAAAGGGGGAAATGAGCAGTTCTTC; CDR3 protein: CASKGGNEQFF
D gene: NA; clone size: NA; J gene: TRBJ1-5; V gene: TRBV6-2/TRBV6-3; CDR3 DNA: TGTGCCAGCAGTTACTTGAACAAAAACCAGCATTTT; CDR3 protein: CASSYLNKNQHF
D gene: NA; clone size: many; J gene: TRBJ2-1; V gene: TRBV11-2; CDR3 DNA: TGTGCCAGCAGCCCTGGAGGGACGGCTGACAATGAGCAGTTCTTC; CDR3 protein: CASSPGGTADNEQFF
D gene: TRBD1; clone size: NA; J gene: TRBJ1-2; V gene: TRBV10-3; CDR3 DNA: TGTGCCATCAGTGAGGAGGGGGACAGGGTGTCCTATGGCTACACCTTC; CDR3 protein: CAISEEGDRVSYGYTF
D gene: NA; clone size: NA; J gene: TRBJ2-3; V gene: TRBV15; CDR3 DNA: TGTGCCACCAGCAGAGTTAGAGGCAGCACAGATACGCAGTATTTT; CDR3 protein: CATSRVRGSTDTQYF
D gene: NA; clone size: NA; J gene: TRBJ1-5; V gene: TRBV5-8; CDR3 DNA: TGTGCCAGCAGCTTTCCCCTACAGCCCCAGCATTTT; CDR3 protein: CASSFPLQPQHF
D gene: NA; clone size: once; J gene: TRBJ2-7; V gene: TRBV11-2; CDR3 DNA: TGTGCCAGCAGCTTAGGACGGGGGTTGACTAGCTCCTACGAGCAGTACTTC; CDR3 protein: CASSLGRGLTSSYEQYF
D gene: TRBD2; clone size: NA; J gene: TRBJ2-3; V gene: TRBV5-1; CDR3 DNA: TGCGCCAGCAACAGCGGGGATAGCACAGATACGCAGTATTTT; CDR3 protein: CASNSGDSTDTQYF
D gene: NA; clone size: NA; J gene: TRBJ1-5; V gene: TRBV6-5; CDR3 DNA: TGTGCCAGCAGTTACTCTATGAGCAATCAGCCCCAGCATTTT; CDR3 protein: CASSYSMSNQPQHF
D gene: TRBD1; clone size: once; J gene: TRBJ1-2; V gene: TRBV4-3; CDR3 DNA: TGCGCCAGCAGCCAAGTCGGGGCAGGGGGGTATGGCTACACCTTC; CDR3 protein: CASSQVGAGGYGYTF
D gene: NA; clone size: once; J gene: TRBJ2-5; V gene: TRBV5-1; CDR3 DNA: TGCGCCAGCAATCCTACGCCCTCCCAAGAGACCCAGTACTTC; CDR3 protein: CASNPTPSQETQYF
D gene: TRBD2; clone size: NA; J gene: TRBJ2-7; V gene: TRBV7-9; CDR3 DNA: TGTGCCAGCAGATCTAGCGGGGTATCCTACGAGCAGTACTTC; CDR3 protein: CASRSSGVSYEQYF
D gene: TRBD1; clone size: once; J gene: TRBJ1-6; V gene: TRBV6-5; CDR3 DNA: TGTGCCAGCACCTCGGACAGGGACTCACCCCTCCACTTT; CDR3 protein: CASTSDRDSPLHF
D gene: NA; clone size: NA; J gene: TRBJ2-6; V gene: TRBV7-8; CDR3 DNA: TGTGCCAGCAGCTGGGACACTGGGGCCAACGTCCTGACTTTC; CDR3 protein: CASSWDTGANVLTF
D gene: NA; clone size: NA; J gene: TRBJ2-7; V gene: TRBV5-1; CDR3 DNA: TGCGCCAGCAGCTTGGGGGCCATGGGTTACGAGCAGTACTTC; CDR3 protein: CASSLGAMGYEQYF
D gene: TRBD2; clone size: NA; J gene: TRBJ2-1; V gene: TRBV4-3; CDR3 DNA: TGCGCCAGCAGCCAAGTCGCTAGCGGGAGTGGTGAGCAGTTCTTC; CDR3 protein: CASSQVASGSGEQFF